Listed below are T cell receptor beta chains from one sample, sequenced in a study of CD8+CD57+ T cells in acquired aplastic anemia. TCRdb reprocessed the reads via MiXCR and lists one record per CDR3 protein. This sample carries around 290,000 distinct CDR3 sequences, approximately 58% of them seen once, and the ten largest clones take under 1.5%. Material: sorted CD4+, CD8+, or CD8+CD57+ T cells (not recorded which) from PBMCs. Every receptor here comes from a human donor with aplastic anemia. Both conserved end residues are part of each CDR3. Fields, in order: clone size, D gene, J gene, V gene, CDR3 length, CDR3 DNA, CDR3 protein. The D gene is left open where the match is weak. A clone size is listed for some rows: how often the clone was seen (once, few, many), or a class if it is expanded.

many NA TRBJ2-7 TRBV5-5 16 TGTGCCAGCAGCTTGGAGGGCCGGGCATCCCTCTACGAGCAGTACTTC CASSLEGRASLYEQYF
NA NA TRBJ1-4 TRBV20-1 15 TGCAGTGCTAGGCTAGCGGGATCAGGGAATGAAAAACTGTTTTTT CSARLAGSGNEKLFF
NA NA TRBJ1-2 TRBV20-1 13 TGCAGTGCTAGAGATAAGGAGGACTATGGCTACACCTTC CSARDKEDYGYTF
NA TRBD2 TRBJ2-3 TRBV7-9 18 TGTGCCAGCAGCCCCCTGTCGGGCCTAGCGGGAGGAGCAGATACGCAGTATTTT CASSPLSGLAGGADTQYF
once TRBD1 TRBJ1-1 TRBV7-3 13 TGTGCCAGCGGACAGGGGGCAAACACTGAAGCTTTCTTT CASGQGANTEAFF
NA NA TRBJ2-3 TRBV25-1 13 TGTGCCAGCAGTTCAGGGTTCACAGATACGCAGTATTTT CASSSGFTDTQYF
NA TRBD2 TRBJ2-7 TRBV29-1 13 TGCAGCGCCGTAGCGGGGGCCGACTACGAGCAGTACTTC CSAVAGADYEQYF
many TRBD1 TRBJ2-2 TRBV20-1 15 TGCAGTGCTAGCCCGGGACAGGGAGACACCGGGGAGCTGTTTTTT CSASPGQGDTGELFF
few NA TRBJ2-5 TRBV20-1 11 TGCAGTGCCAACGTTGGGGAGACCCAGTACTTC CSANVGETQYF
many NA TRBJ1-2 TRBV11-2 13 TGTGCCAGCAGCTTTCCAGATCCGGGAGGCTACACCTTC CASSFPDPGGYTF
few NA TRBJ2-7 TRBV18 16 TGTGCCAGCTCACAAATAACTAGACCAAACTCCTACGAGCAGTACTTC CASSQITRPNSYEQYF
once TRBD1 TRBJ1-1 TRBV12-3/TRBV12-4 15 TGTGCCAGCAGTTTAGGCGGACAGGTGGGAGGTGAAGCTTTCTTT CASSLGGQVGGEAFF
NA NA TRBJ2-5 TRBV9 14 TGTGCCAGCAGCCCAAGGGATGTGCAAGAGACCCAGTACTTC CASSPRDVQETQYF
many TRBD2 TRBJ2-1 TRBV19 22 TGTGCCAGTAGTATAGATCGTCCGGGGGCCGTCCGTGCTAGCGGGAGAATATATGAGCAGTTCTTC CASSIDRPGAVRASGRIYEQFF
many TRBD1 TRBJ1-3 TRBV5-1 15 TGCGCCAGCAGCTCCCAGGGGGCCTCTGGAAACACCATATATTTT CASSSQGASGNTIYF
many NA TRBJ2-5 TRBV29-1 12 TGCAGCGTTGTTCCAATACAAGAGACCCAGTACTTC CSVVPIQETQYF
NA TRBD1 TRBJ2-5 TRBV5-1 15 TGCGCCAGCAACCGACTTACAGGGGGCAGGGAGACCCAGTACTTC CASNRLTGGRETQYF
few TRBD1 TRBJ1-2 TRBV6-5 15 TGTGCCAGCAGCACGGGGACAGGGCGGCCATATGGCTACACCTTC CASSTGTGRPYGYTF
NA NA TRBJ2-7 TRBV5-8 14 TGTGCCAGCAGCTTGAAGGGGGATTACTACGAGCAGTACTTC CASSLKGDYYEQYF
NA NA TRBJ1-6 TRBV12-3/TRBV12-4 15 TGTGCCAGCAAACAAGGGGTGTCGGATAATTCACCCCTCCACTTT CASKQGVSDNSPLHF
NA NA TRBJ1-5 TRBV5-5 17 TGTGCCAGCAGCTTGTCTTGGGGGAAAGGGATTAATCAGCCCCAGCATTTT CASSLSWGKGINQPQHF
NA NA TRBJ2-7 TRBV2 14 TGTGCCAGCAGTGCGGACCTGAGCTCCTACGAGCAGTACTTC CASSADLSSYEQYF
many NA TRBJ2-1 TRBV4-1 15 TGCGCCAGCAGCCAAGACAGCGTTCCCGGGCGGGAGCAGTTCTTC CASSQDSVPGREQFF
many TRBD1 TRBJ1-1 TRBV6-6 15 TGTGCCAGCAGTTACCCGGGCCAGGGGGCAGGTGAAGCTTTCTTT CASSYPGQGAGEAFF
NA NA TRBJ1-2 TRBV7-6 17 TGTGCCAGCAGCGTCTTTGGGACGGATCCTCCTAACTATGGCTACACCTTC CASSVFGTDPPNYGYTF
once TRBD1 TRBJ2-5 TRBV5-1 14 TGCGCCAGCAGCTTGACAGGGGATCAAGAGACCCAGTACTTC CASSLTGDQETQYF
many TRBD2 TRBJ2-1 TRBV4-1 16 TGCGCCAGCAGCACCCCTGGCGGGAGGGTCTACAATGAGCAGTTCTTC CASSTPGGRVYNEQFF
NA TRBD2 TRBJ2-7 TRBV20-1 15 TGCAGTGCCAGCCCCTGGACTAGCGGCGCGTACGAGCAGTACTTC CSASPWTSGAYEQYF